This section outlines one T cell receptor (beta chain) sequence together with its context. Its antigen is not identified. There are 15 residues in the CDR3. V shed 4 bases and J shed 2 bases, with 14 bases lying between them. In germline, CDR1 is MGHDK, CDR2 SYGVNS. TCRdb recomputed calls from the reads with MiXCR, one row per CDR3 protein. The repertoire holds 150,000 to 200,000 distinct CDR3 sequences, with about a fifth as singletons. This sample was included in a study of T cell repertoires in cytomegalovirus infection. The source of this sequence is a human donor in good health (CMV status not recorded). Some clones in this sample may be carry-over from other donors' samples. Specimen: CD8+ T cells from cultured PBMCs, collected from culture after CMV antigen stimulation. V usage is TRBV25-1 and J usage is TRBJ1-2, with TRBD1 as a possible D gene (6 bases). This CDR3 is CASSGSPTGNYGYTF. The CDR3 coding sequence is TGTGCCAGCAGTGGCTCCCCGACAGGCAACTATGGCTACACCTTC.